The rows below give T cell receptor beta chains drawn from one sample of a study of OX40 agonist ivuxolimab in advanced cancers. Sequencing used immunoSEQ multiplex PCR; TCRdb keeps in-frame clones, though not all of them. Here the sample spans some 51,000 clones, around nine tenths being singletons. Specimen: CD4+ or CD8+ T cells sorted from blood, collected in a trial of the OX40 agonist ivuxolimab. All receptors derive from an adult with an advanced solid tumor such as melanoma, head and neck, liver or kidney cancer. The CDR3 runs from the conserved cysteine through the conserved F or W. The D gene is left open where the match is weak.

TRBV9	TRBJ1-1	TRBD1	CASSSTGGNTEAFF	TGTGCCAGCAGCTCAACAGGGGGGAACACTGAAGCTTTCTTT
TRBV19	TRBJ1-3	-	CASSIERSSGNTIYF	TGTGCCAGTAGTATCGAACGGAGCTCTGGAAACACCATATATTTT
TRBV27	TRBJ2-1	TRBD2	CATAGGNEQFF	TGTGCCACCGCGGGGGGCAATGAGCAGTTCTTC
TRBV30	TRBJ2-7	-	CAWRPLGEQYF	TGTGCCTGGAGACCTTTGGGCGAGCAGTACTTC
TRBV15	TRBJ2-3	-	CATSPYPAADTQYF	TGTGCCACCAGCCCTTATCCAGCCGCAGATACGCAGTATTTT
TRBV4-3	TRBJ1-1	TRBD1	CASSQDPEGQGVISTEAFF	TGCGCCAGCAGCCAAGATCCAGAGGGACAGGGGGTCATAAGCACTGAAGCTTTCTTT
TRBV7-2	TRBJ2-6	-	CASSLESSGANVLTF	TGTGCCAGCAGCTTAGAGAGCTCTGGGGCCAACGTCCTGACTTTC
TRBV6-1	TRBJ1-5	TRBD1	CASSERKGAEWAVNQPQHF	TGTGCCAGCAGTGAACGGAAGGGGGCCGAGTGGGCTGTAAATCAGCCCCAGCATTTT
TRBV27	TRBJ2-2	TRBD2	CASWGLAGSTGELFF	TGTGCCAGCTGGGGACTAGCGGGGAGCACCGGGGAGCTGTTTTTT
TRBV10-1	TRBJ1-1	-	CASSESIWGANTEAFF	TGCGCCAGCAGTGAGTCGATTTGGGGGGCGAACACTGAAGCTTTCTTT
TRBV9	TRBJ2-3	TRBD2	CASSGHGLAGGTDTQYF	TGTGCCAGCAGCGGCCATGGACTAGCGGGGGGCACAGATACGCAGTATTTT